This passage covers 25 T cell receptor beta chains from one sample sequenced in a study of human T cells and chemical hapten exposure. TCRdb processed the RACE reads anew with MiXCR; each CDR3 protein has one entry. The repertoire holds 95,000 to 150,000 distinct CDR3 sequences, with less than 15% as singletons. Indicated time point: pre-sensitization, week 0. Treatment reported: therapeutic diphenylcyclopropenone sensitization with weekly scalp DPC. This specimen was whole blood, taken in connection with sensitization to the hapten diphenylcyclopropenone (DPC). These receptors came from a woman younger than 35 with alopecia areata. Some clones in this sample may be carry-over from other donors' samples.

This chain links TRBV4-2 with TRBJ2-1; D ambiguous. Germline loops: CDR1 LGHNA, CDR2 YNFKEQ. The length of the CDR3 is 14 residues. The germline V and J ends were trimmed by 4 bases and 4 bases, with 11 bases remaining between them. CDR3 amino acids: CASSRSADYNEQFF. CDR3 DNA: TGTGCCAGCAGCCGGTCCGCGGATTACAATGAGCAGTTCTTC.

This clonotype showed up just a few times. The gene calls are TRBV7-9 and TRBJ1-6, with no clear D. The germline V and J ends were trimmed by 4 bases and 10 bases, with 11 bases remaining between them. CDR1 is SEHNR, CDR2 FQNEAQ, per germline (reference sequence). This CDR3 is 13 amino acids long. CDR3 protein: CASSSKPVSPLHF. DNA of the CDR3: TGTGCCAGCAGCTCCAAGCCCGTATCACCCCTCCACTTT.

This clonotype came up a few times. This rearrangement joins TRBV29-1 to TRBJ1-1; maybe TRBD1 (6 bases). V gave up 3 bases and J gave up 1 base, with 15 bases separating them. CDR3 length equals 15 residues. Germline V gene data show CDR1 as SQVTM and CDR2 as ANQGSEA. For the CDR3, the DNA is TGCAGCGTTGAGGGTGAGGGGGGATGGAACACTGAAGCTTTCTTT. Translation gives CSVEGEGGWNTEAFF.

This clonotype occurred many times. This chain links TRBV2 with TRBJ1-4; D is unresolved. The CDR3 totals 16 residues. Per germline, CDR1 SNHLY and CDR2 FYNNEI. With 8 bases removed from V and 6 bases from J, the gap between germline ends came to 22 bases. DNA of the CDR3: TGTGCCAGCCGTTTGGAGAGTGGTCCCGGAGATGAAAAACTGTTTTTT. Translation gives CASRLESGPGDEKLFF.

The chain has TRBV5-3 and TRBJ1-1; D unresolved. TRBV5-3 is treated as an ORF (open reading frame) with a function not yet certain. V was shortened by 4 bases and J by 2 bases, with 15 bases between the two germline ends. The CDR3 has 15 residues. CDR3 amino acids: CARSLPEISNTEAFF. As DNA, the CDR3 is TGTGCCAGAAGCCTACCCGAGATTTCAAACACTGAAGCTTTCTTT.

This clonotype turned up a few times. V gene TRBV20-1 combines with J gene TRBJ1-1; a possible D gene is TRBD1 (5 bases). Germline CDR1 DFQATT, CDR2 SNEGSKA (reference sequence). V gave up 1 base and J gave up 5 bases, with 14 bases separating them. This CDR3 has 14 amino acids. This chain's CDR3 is CSARGREGRTEAFF. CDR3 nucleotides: TGCAGTGCTAGAGGGCGGGAGGGACGGACTGAAGCTTTCTTT.

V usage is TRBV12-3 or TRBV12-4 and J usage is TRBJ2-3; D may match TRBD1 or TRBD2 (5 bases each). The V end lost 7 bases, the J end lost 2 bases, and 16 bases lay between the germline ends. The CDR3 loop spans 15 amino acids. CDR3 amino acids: CASILRDGATDTQYF. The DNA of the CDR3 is TGTGCCAGCATCCTTAGGGACGGAGCCACAGATACGCAGTATTTT.

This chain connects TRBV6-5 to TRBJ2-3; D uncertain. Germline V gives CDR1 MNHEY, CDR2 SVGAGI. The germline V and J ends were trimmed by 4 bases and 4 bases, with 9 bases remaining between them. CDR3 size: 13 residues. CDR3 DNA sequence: TGTGCCAGCAGTTCCAGACGGTCAGATACGCAGTATTTT. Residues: CASSSRRSDTQYF.

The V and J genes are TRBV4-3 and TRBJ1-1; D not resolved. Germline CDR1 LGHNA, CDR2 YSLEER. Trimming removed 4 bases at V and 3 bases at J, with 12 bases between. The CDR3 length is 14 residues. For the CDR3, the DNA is TGCGCCAGCAGCCCCCGTTTAGGAGACACTGAAGCTTTCTTT. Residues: CASSPRLGDTEAFF.

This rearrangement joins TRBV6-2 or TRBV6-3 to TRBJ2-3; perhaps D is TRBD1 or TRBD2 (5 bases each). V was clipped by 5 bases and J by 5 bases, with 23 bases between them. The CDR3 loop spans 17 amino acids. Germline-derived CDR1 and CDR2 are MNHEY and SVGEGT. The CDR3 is CASSLVWGNVPEDTQYF. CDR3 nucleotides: TGTGCCAGCAGTCTCGTCTGGGGGAACGTACCCGAAGATACGCAGTATTTT.

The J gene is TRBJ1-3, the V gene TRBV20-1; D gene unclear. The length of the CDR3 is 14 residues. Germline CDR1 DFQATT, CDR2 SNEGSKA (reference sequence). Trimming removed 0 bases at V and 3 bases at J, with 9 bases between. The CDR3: CSARETSGGNTIYF. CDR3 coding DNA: TGCAGTGCTAGAGAAACGTCCGGTGGAAACACCATATATTTT.

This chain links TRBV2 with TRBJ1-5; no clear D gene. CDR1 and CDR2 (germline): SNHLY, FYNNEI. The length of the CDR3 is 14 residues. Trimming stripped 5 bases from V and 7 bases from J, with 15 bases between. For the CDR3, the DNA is TGTGCCAGCAGTCCTCCGGGCTCCTACCAGCCCCAGCATTTT. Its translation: CASSPPGSYQPQHF.

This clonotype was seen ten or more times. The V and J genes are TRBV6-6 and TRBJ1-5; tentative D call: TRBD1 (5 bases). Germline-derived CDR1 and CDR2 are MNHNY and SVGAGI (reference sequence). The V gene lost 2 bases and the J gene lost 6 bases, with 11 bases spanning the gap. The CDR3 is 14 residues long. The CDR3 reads CASSYVQGSQPQHF. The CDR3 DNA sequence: TGTGCCAGCAGTTACGTCCAGGGTAGTCAGCCCCAGCATTTT.

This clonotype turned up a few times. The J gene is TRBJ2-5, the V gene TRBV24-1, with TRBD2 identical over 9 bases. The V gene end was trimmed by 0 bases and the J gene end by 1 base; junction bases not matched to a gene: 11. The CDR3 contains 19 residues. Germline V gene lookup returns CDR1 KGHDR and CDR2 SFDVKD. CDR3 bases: TGTGCCACCAGTGATTTGAGCTGGGCTAGCGGGAAGACCCAAGAGACCCAGTACTTC. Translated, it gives CATSDLSWASGKTQETQYF.

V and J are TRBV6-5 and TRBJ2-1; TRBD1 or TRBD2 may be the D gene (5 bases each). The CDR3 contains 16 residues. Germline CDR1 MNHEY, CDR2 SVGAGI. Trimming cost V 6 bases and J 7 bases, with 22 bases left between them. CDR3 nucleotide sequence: TGTGCCAGCAGACGCATAACCGGGACCTCTGGGAATGAGCAGTTCTTC. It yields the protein CASRRITGTSGNEQFF.

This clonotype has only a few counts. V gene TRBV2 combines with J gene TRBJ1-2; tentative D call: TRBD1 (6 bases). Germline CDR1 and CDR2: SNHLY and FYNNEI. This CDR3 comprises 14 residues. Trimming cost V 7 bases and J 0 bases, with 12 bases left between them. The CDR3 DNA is TGTGCCAGCACCGGGGGCAGGCCTAACTATGGCTACACCTTC. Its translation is CASTGGRPNYGYTF.

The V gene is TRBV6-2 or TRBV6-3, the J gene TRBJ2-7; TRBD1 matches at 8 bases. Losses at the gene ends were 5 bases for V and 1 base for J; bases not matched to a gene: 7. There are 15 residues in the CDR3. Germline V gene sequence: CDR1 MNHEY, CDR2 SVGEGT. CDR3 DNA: TGTGCCAGCAGTCTATCCAGGACAGGGTCCTACGAGCAGTACTTC. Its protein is CASSLSRTGSYEQYF.

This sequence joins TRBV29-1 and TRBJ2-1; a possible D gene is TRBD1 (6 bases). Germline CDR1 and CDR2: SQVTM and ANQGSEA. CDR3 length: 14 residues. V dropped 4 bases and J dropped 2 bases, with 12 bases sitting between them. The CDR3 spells CSVGAGEPYNEQFF. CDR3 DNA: TGCAGCGTTGGCGCAGGGGAACCCTACAATGAGCAGTTCTTC.

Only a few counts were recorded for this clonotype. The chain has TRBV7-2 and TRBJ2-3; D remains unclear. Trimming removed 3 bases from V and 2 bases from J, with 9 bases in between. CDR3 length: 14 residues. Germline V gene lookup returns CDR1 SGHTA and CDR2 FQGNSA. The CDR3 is CASSFEPITDTQYF. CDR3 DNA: TGTGCCAGCAGCTTCGAGCCCATCACAGATACGCAGTATTTT.

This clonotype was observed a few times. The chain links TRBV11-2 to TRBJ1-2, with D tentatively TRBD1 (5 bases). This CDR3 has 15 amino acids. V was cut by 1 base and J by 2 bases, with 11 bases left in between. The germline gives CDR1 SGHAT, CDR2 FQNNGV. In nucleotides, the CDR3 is TGTGCCAGCAGCTTAGTGGGTACAGGAAACTATGGCTACACCTTC. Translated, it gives CASSLVGTGNYGYTF.

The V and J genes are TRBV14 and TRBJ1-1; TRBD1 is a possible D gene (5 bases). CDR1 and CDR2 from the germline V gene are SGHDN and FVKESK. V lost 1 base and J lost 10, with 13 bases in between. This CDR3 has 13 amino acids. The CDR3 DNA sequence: TGTGCCAGCAGCCAAGTTAAGGGGTCGGTAGCTTTCTTT. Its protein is CASSQVKGSVAFF.

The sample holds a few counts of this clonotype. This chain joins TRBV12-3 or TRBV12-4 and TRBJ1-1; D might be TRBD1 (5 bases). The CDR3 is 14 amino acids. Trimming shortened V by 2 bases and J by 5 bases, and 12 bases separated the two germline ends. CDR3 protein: CASSLRQGRTEAFF. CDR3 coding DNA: TGTGCCAGCAGTTTAAGGCAGGGCAGGACTGAAGCTTTCTTT.

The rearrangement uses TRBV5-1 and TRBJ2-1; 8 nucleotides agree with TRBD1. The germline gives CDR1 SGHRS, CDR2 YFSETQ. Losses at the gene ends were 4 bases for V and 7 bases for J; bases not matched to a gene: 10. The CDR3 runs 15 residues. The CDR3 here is CASSPSGTGANEQFF. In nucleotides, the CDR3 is TGCGCCAGCAGCCCCTCCGGGACAGGAGCTAATGAGCAGTTCTTC. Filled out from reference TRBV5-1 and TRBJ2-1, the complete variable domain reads KAGVTQTPRYLIKTRGQQVTLSCSPISGHRSVSWYQQTPGQGLQFLFEYFSETQRNKGNFPGRFSGRQFSNSRSEMNVSTLELGDSALYLCASSPSGTGANEQFFGPGTRLTVL.

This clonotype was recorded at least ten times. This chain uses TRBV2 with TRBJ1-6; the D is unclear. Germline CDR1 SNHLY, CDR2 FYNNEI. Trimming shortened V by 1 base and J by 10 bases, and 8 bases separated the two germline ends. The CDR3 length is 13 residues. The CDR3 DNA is TGTGCCAGCAGTGAAGACCCGTTATCACCCCTCCACTTT. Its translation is CASSEDPLSPLHF.

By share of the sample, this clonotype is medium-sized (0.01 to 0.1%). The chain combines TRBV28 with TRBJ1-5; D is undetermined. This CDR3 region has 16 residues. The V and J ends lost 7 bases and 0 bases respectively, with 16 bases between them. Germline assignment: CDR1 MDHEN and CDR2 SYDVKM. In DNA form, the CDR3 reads TGTGCCAGCATCAGAAAGGGCGGCCTTAGCAATCAGCCCCAGCATTTT. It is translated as CASIRKGGLSNQPQHF.